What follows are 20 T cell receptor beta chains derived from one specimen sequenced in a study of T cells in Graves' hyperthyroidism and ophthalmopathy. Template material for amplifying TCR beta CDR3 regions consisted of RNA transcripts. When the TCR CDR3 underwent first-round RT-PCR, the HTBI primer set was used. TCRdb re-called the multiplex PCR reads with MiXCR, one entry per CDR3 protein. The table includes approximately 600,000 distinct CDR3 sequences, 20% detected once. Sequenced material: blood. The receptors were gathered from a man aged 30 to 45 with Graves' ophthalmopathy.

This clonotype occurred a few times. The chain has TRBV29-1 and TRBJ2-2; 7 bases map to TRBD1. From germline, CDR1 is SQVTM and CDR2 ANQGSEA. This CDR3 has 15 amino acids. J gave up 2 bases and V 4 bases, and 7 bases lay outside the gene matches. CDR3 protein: CSVVTRDSNTGELFF. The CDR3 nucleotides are TGCAGCGTTGTGACCCGGGACAGTAACACCGGGGAGCTGTTTTTT.

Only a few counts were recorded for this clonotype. This CDR3 reads CSARDRDSSIGYTF. Here the CDR3 DNA reads TGCAGTGCTAGAGATCGGGACAGTTCTATTGGCTACACCTTC. J is TRBJ1-2 and V is TRBV20-1; TRBD1 matches at 7 bases. V shed 0 bases and J 7 bases; nucleotides not matched to a gene: 8. The CDR3 sequence is 14 residues long. Per the germline V gene, CDR1 is DFQATT and CDR2 is SNEGSKA (reference sequence).

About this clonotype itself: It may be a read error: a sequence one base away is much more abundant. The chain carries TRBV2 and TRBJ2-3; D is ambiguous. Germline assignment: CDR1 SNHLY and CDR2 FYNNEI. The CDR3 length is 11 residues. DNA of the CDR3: TGTGTCAGCCAGTCGGTAGATACGCAGTATTTT. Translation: CVSQSVDTQYF.

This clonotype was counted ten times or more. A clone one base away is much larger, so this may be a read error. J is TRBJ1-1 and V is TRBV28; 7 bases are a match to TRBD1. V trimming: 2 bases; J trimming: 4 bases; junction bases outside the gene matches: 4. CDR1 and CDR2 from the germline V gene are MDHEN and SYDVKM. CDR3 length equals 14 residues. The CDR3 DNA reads TGTGCCAGCAGTTTAGCAGGGGGAATCACTGAAGCTTTCTTT. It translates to CASSLAGGITEAFF.

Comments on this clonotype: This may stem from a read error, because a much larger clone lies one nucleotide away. CDR3 protein: CASSYSYTGELFF. In DNA, the CDR3 is TGTGCCAGCAGTTACAGCTACACCGGGGAGCTGTTTTTT. This rearrangement joins TRBV6-2 or TRBV6-3 to TRBJ2-2; D gene ambiguous. This CDR3 comprises 13 residues. Trimming removed 2 bases at V and 3 bases at J, with 4 bases between. From germline, CDR1 is MNHEY and CDR2 SVGEGT.

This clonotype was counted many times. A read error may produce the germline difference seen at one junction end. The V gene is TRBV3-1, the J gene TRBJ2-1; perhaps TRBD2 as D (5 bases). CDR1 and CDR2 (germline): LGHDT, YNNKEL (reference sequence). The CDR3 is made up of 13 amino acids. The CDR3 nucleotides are TGTGCCAGCAGTCAAGGGCCCGGGGATGAGCAGTTCTTC. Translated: CASSQGPGDEQFF.

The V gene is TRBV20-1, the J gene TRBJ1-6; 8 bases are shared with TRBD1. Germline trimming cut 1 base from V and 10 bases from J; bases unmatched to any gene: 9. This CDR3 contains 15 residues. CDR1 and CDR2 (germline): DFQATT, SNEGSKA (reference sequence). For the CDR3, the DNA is TGCAGTGCTAGAGTCCGGACAGGGCTAAGATCACCCCTCCACTTT. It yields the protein CSARVRTGLRSPLHF.

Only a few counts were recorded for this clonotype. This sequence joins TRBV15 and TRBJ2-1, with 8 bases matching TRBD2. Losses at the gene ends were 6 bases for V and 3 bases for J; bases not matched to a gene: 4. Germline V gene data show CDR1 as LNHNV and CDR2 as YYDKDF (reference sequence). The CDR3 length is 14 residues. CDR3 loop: CATRGAGDYNEQFF. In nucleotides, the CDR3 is TGTGCCACCAGAGGAGCGGGAGACTACAATGAGCAGTTCTTC.

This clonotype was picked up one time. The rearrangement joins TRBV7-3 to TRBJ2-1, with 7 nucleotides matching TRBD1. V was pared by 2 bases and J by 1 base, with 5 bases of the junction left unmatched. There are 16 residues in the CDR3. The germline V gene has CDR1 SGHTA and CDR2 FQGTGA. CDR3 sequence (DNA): TGTGCCAGCAGCTTATCCCCAGGGGGATCCTACAATGAGCAGTTCTTC. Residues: CASSLSPGGSYNEQFF. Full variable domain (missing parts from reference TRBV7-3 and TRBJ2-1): GAGVSQTPSNKVTEKGKYVELRCDPISGHTALYWYRQSLGQGPEFLIYFQGTGAADDSGLPNDRFFAVRPEGSVSTLKIQRTERGDSAVYLCASSLSPGGSYNEQFFGPGTRLTVL.

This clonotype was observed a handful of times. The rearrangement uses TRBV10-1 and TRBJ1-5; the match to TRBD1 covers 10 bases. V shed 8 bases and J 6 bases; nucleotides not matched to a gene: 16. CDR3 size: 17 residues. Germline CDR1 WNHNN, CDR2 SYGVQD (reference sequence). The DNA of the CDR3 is TGCGCCAGCCCTTTACCGGGACAGGGGCCGAGGTCTCAGCCCCAGCATTTT. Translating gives CASPLPGQGPRSQPQHF.

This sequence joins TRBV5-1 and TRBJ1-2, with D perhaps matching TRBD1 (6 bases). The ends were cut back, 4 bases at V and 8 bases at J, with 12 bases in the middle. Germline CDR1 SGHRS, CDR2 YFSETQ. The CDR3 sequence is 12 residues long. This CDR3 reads CASSSGQRGYTF. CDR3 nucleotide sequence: TGCGCCAGCAGCAGTGGACAGAGAGGCTACACCTTC.

The CDR3 nucleotides read TGTGCCACTCTGGGGGGGAACACTGAAGCTTTCTTT. Amino acid sequence: CATLGGNTEAFF. The chain recombines TRBV2 with TRBJ1-1; D might be TRBD1 (5 bases). V lost 10 bases and J 1 base, leaving 10 bases between the germline ends. The CDR3 is 12 amino acids. The germline gives CDR1 SNHLY, CDR2 FYNNEI.

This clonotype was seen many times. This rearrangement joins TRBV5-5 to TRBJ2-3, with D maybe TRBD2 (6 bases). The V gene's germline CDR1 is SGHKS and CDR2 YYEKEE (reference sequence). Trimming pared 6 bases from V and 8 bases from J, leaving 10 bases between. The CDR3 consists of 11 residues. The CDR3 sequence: CASTQEGTQYF. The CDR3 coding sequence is TGTGCCAGCACCCAGGAGGGTACGCAGTATTTT. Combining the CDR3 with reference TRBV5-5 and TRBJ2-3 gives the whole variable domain DAGVTQSPTHLIKTRGQQVTLRCSPISGHKSVSWYQQVLGQGPQFIFQYYEKEERGRGNFPDRFSARQFPNYSSELNVNALLLGDSALYLCASTQEGTQYFGPGTRLTVL.

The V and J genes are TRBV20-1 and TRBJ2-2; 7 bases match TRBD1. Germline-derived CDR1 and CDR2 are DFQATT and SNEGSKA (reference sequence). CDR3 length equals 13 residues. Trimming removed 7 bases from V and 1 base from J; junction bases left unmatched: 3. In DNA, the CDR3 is TGCAGTGGGCAGGGGGTGAACACCGGGGAGCTGTTTTTT. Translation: CSGQGVNTGELFF.

The CDR3 reads CSAHGTASEQYF. Here the CDR3 DNA reads TGCAGTGCTCATGGGACAGCGAGTGAGCAGTACTTC. J is TRBJ2-7 and V is TRBV20-1, with 7 bases fitting TRBD1. The junction had 8 bases not matched to a gene; V was cut back by 5 bases and J by 7 bases. The length of the CDR3 is 12 residues. CDR1 and CDR2 (germline): DFQATT, SNEGSKA (reference sequence).

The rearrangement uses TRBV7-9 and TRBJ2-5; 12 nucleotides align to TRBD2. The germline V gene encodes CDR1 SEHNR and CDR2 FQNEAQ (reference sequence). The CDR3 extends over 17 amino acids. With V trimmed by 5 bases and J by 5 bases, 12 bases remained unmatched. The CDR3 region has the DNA TGTGCCAGCAGCCTACCTGGGAGACTAGCGGGAGTCGAGACCCAGTACTTC. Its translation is CASSLPGRLAGVETQYF.

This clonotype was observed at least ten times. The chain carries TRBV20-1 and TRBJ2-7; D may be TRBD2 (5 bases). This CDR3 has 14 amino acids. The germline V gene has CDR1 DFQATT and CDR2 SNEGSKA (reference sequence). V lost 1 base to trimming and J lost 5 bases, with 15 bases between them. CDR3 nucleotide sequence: TGCAGTGCTAGAGTGGTGGGAGTGACGGACGAGCAGTACTTC. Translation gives CSARVVGVTDEQYF.

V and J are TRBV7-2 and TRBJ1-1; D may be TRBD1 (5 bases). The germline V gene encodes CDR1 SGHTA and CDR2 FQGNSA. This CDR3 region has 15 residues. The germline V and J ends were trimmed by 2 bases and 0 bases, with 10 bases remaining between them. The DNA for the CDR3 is TGTGCCAGCAGCTTAACTGACAGCATGAACACTGAAGCTTTCTTT. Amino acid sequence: CASSLTDSMNTEAFF.

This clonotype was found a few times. The CDR3 loop reads CASSPVNGFFEAFF. In DNA, the CDR3 is TGTGCCAGCAGCCCCGTAAATGGGTTCTTTGAAGCTTTCTTT. The chain is built from TRBV3-2 and TRBJ1-1. TRBV3-2 is annotated as a pseudogene. The CDR3 spans 14 residues.

CDR3 amino acids: CASSLNEGETQYF. The DNA for the CDR3 is TGTGCCAGCAGCTTAAACGAAGGGGAGACCCAGTACTTC. The chain recombines TRBV11-3 with TRBJ2-5; D call uncertain. CDR1 is SGHNT, CDR2 YENEEA, per germline. Trimming stripped 2 bases from V and 5 bases from J, with 9 bases between. This CDR3 spans 13 amino acids.